This T cell receptor beta chain was identified in a study of glioma-infiltrating T cells after dendritic cell vaccination. Trimming stripped 5 bases from V and 7 bases from J, with 9 bases between. CDR1 is SGHTS, CDR2 YDEGEE, per germline. This CDR3 is 11 amino acids long. None of the glioblastoma patients had an isocitrate dehydrogenase mutation. Input was 2 ug genomic DNA, or all available if less. The PCR used 60 V beta and 13 J beta primers. Data came from immunoSEQ multiplex PCR; TCRdb stores just in-frame clones and leaves some out. The sample has over 90,000 clones, approximately 80% seen once. Sequencing used blood, obtained before dendritic cell vaccination. The chain has TRBV5-8 and TRBJ2-5; D unresolved. This TCR was sampled from a human donor with glioblastoma. In DNA, the CDR3 is TGTGCCAGCAGTCCCCTCCCGACCCAGTACTTC. Translation: CASSPLPTQYF.